This T cell receptor beta chain was documented in a study of identical twins' blood T cells. The V end lost 5 bases, the J end lost 3 bases, and 19 bases lay between the germline ends. The CDR3 runs 16 residues. Germline CDR1 reads SGHNT; CDR2 reads YENEEA. This clonotype has a handful of counts. Sample barcodes were added at both library ends during cDNA synthesis. Original handling: Each library had roughly 2 to 4 million CDR3 reads and about 100,000 to nearly 500,000 clonotypes. TCRdb analysed the 5' RACE reads with MiXCR anew, one entry per CDR3 protein. The V and J calls were determined by TCRdb, not by the authors. The sample contains roughly 380,000 distinct CDR3 sequences, roughly 31% of which appear only once.

The material sequenced was PBMCs. The clonotype comes from a woman aged 18-55 years in good health. V usage is TRBV11-3 and J usage is TRBJ1-2; D unresolved. CDR3 sequence: CASSPLGPREYYGYTF. As DNA, the CDR3 is TGTGCCAGCAGCCCCCTTGGCCCGCGAGAGTACTATGGCTACACCTTC.